Following are 7 T cell receptor beta chains from one sample sequenced in a study of T-cell memory formation after mild COVID-19. TCRdb re-called the 5' RACE reads with MiXCR, one entry per CDR3 protein. The sample has approximately 570,000 distinct CDR3 sequences, about a sixth seen once. Material: PBMCs or a T cell subset sorted from them (not recorded which). The source is an adult woman who had mild COVID-19 (a few samples of this study predate the infection). Cell type and time point are not known.

This clonotype was observed a handful of times. The chain recombines TRBV25-1 with TRBJ2-2; TRBD1 is a possible D gene (5 bases). CDR3 size: 17 residues. Germline V gene data show CDR1 as MGHDK and CDR2 as SYGVNS. Trimming took 1 base from V and 4 from J, leaving 16 bases between them. The CDR3 DNA reads as TGTGCCAGCAGTGAATCCGTCCTGTGGGGCAGCACCGGGGAGCTGTTTTTT. It encodes CASSESVLWGSTGELFF.

V and J are TRBV12-3 or TRBV12-4 and TRBJ2-7, with TRBD2 matching 11 bases. V lost 5 bases, J lost 3 bases, and 12 bases stayed unmatched. The CDR3 runs 17 residues. The CDR3 sequence is CASSTRVTSGKSYEQYF. The CDR3 DNA sequence: TGTGCCAGCAGTACCCGTGTGACTAGCGGGAAAAGCTACGAGCAGTACTTC.

This clonotype has just a few counts. The chain joins TRBV29-1 to TRBJ2-7; no reliable D call. Trimming took off 4 bases at V and 4 bases at J, with 11 bases between the two ends. CDR1 and CDR2 from the germline V gene are SQVTM and ANQGSEA. The CDR3 extends over 12 amino acids. For the CDR3, the DNA is TGCAGCGTTGCCCAGCCCATGTACGAGCAGTACTTC. Its translation is CSVAQPMYEQYF.

V gene TRBV12-3 or TRBV12-4 combines with J gene TRBJ1-1, with D maybe TRBD1 (5 bases). Trimming took off 3 bases at V and 7 bases at J, with 9 bases between the two ends. The CDR3 consists of 12 residues. As DNA, the CDR3 is TGTGCCAGCAGTTTGGGGCCTTTTGAAGCTTTCTTT. It encodes CASSLGPFEAFF.

This clonotype has just a few counts. This chain uses TRBV4-2 with TRBJ1-3; no clear D gene. V lost 1 base and J 4 bases, leaving 11 bases between the germline ends. There are 15 residues in the CDR3. From germline, CDR1 is LGHNA and CDR2 YNFKEQ. The DNA for the CDR3 is TGTGCCAGCAGCCAAGTAATAGGGTCAGGAAACACCATATATTTT. Protein sequence: CASSQVIGSGNTIYF.

The V call is TRBV6-5, the J call TRBJ2-5; 11 bases fit TRBD2. This CDR3 comprises 14 residues. The V segment lost 10 bases and the J segment 2 bases; nucleotides outside the gene matches: 6. The V gene's germline CDR1 is MNHEY and CDR2 SVGAGI. Here the CDR3 DNA reads TGTGCCACTTGGGGACTAGCGGAGCAAGAGACCCAGTACTTC. It encodes CATWGLAEQETQYF.

The chain uses TRBV7-2 and TRBJ2-5; TRBD2 is a possible D gene (5 bases). Germline CDR1 and CDR2: SGHTA and FQGNSA. The V end lost 3 bases, the J end lost 4 bases, and 15 bases lay between the germline ends. This CDR3 has 15 amino acids. The CDR3: CASSLSSSAGETQYF. The CDR3, as DNA: TGTGCCAGCAGCTTGTCGAGCTCGGCGGGAGAGACCCAGTACTTC. The full variable domain, its missing parts supplied by reference TRBV7-2 and TRBJ2-5, is GAGVSQSPSNKVTEKGKDVELRCDPISGHTALYWYRQSLGQGLEFLIYFQGNSAPDKSGLPSDRFSAERTGGSVSTLTIQRTQQEDSAVYLCASSLSSSAGETQYFGPGTRLLVL.